One sample yielded the 4 T cell receptor beta chains listed below, sequenced in a study of CD8+CD57+ T cells in acquired aplastic anemia (dated by TCRdb to between 2018 and 2020). Sequencing used an Illumina HiSeq 2000. Genomic DNA served as template for TCR beta VDJ combination and CDR3 sequence profiling. TCRdb reanalyzed the raw reads on its own, using fastp at Q25 for trimming and MiXCR for clone calling, and kept in-frame beta chains. Identical CDR3 proteins give one entry, which carries the most common genes and DNA. Within this sample are 270,000 or so distinct CDR3 sequences, with 82% of them counted one time only. Around 40% of the sample comes from the top ten. Patients chosen for sequencing had shown expansion of CD8+CD57+ cells by flow cytometry. The sequenced material came from sorted CD4+, CD8+, or CD8+CD57+ T cells (not recorded which) from PBMCs. Receptor source: a human donor with aplastic anemia.

The chain employs TRBV2 and TRBJ2-5; D may be TRBD1 or TRBD2 (6 bases each). Trimming removed 8 bases from V and 5 bases from J, with 15 bases in between. Germline CDR1 and CDR2: SNHLY and FYNNEI. This CDR3 region has 13 residues. This chain's CDR3 is CASGDGGLETQYF. For the CDR3, the DNA is TGTGCCAGCGGGGACGGGGGCTTGGAGACCCAGTACTTC.

The chain uses TRBV19 and TRBJ2-3, with 9 bases fitting TRBD1. The junction had 11 bases not matched to a gene; V was cut back by 6 bases and J by 4 bases. Germline CDR1 LNHDA, CDR2 SQIVND (reference sequence). The CDR3 totals 16 residues. CDR3 in amino acids: CASRRTGELIPDTQYF. As DNA, the CDR3 is TGTGCCAGTAGACGGACAGGGGAGCTTATTCCAGATACGCAGTATTTT.

Worth noting for this clonotype: A read error may produce the germline difference seen at one junction end. The CDR3, as DNA: TGTGCCAGCAGCTCAGAGGGGACAAGCACAGCTACGCAGTATTTT. This gives the protein CASSSEGTSTATQYF. J is TRBJ2-3 and V is TRBV7-9, with D perhaps matching TRBD1 (6 bases). This CDR3 is built from 15 residues. CDR1 is SEHNR, CDR2 FQNEAQ, per germline (reference sequence).

The V and J genes are TRBV5-1 and TRBJ2-7; 8 bases align to TRBD1. The V segment lost 4 bases and the J segment 0 bases; nucleotides outside the gene matches: 6. CDR3 length: 15 amino acids. Germline values: CDR1 SGHRS, CDR2 YFSETQ. The CDR3 DNA follows: TGCGCCAGCAGCGCGACAGGGGATGCCTCCTACGAGCAGTACTTC. As protein: CASSATGDASYEQYF.